The present T cell receptor beta chain was sequenced within a study of T-cell memory formation after mild COVID-19. Study context: For the most part, TCR clusters were specific to one donor.

Study-wide findings and caveats: Cross-reactive memory appears to have joined, as suggested by some responding clones showing up in pre-infection memory. A second wave of clones peaked on day 37, and their SARS-CoV-2 specificity went unconfirmed.

As to this clonotype: Its antigen remains unknown.

The germline gives CDR1 LNHDA, CDR2 SQIVND (reference sequence). The germline V and J ends were trimmed by 5 bases and 2 bases, with 12 bases remaining between them. The CDR3 is 15 residues long. TCRdb re-analysed the 5' RACE reads in MiXCR, keeping a single row per CDR3 protein. The repertoire holds approximately 500,000 distinct CDR3 sequences, approximately 25% seen once, with roughly an eighth in the top ten. The TCR was taken from an adult woman who had mild COVID-19 (a few samples of this study predate the infection). Cell type and time point are not known. The chain recombines TRBV19 with TRBJ2-2; a possible D gene is TRBD2 (5 bases). Sequences were obtained from PBMCs or a T cell subset sorted from them (not recorded which). As DNA, the CDR3 is TGTGCCAGTAGTCCCTCCGGGATTAACACCGGGGAGCTGTTTTTT. It specifies CASSPSGINTGELFF.